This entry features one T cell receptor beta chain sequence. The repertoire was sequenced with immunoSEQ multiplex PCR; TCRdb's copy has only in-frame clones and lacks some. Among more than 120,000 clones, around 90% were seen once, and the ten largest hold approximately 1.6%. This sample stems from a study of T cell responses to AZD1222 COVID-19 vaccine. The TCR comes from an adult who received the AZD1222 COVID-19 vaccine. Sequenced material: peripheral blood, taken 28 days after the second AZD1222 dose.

DNA for the CDR3: TGTGCCAGCAGCGCCGGTCTGAACGACTACGAGCAGTACTTC. Translating gives CASSAGLNDYEQYF. This sequence joins TRBV2 and TRBJ2-7; no firm D call. The germline V gene has CDR1 SNHLY and CDR2 FYNNEI. Trimming removed 6 bases at V and 3 bases at J, with 15 bases between. The CDR3 extends over 14 amino acids.